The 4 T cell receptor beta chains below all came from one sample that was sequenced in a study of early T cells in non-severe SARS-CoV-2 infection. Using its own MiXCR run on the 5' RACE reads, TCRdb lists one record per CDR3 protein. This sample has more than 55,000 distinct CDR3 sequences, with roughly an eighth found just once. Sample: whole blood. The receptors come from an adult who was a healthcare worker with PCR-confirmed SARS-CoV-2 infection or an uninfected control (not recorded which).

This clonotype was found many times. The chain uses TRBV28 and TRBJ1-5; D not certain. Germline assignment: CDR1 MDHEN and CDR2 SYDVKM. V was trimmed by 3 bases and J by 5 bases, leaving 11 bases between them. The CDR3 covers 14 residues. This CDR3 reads CASSFQESYQPQHF. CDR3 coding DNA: TGTGCCAGCAGTTTCCAGGAGAGCTATCAGCCCCAGCATTTT.

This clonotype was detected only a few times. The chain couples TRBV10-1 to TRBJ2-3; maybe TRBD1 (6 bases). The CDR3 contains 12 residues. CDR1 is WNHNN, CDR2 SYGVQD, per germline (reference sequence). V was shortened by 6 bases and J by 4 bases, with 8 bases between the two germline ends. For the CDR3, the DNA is TGCGCCAGCAGCACAGGGCCAGATACGCAGTATTTT. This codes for CASSTGPDTQYF.

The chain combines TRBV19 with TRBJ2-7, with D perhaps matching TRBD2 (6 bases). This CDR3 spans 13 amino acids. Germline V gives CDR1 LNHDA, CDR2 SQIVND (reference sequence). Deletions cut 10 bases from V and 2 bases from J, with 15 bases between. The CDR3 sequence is CATSNGGAYEQYF. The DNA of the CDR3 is TGTGCCACCAGCAACGGGGGAGCCTACGAGCAGTACTTC.

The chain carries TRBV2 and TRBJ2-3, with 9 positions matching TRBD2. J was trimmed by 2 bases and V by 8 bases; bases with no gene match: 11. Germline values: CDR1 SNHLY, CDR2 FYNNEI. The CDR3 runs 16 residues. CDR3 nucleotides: TGTGCCAGCGCGAGGGGACTAGCCACGAACACAGATACGCAGTATTTT. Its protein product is CASARGLATNTDTQYF.